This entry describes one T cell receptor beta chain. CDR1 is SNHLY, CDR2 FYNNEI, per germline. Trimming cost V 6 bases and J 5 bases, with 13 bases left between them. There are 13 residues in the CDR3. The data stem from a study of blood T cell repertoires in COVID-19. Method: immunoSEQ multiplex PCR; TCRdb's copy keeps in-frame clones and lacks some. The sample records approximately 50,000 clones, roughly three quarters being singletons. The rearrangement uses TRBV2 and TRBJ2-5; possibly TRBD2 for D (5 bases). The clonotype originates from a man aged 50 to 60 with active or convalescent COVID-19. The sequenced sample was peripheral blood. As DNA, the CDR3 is TGTGCCAGCAGGGGAACTAGGATCGAGACCCAGTACTTC. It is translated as CASRGTRIETQYF. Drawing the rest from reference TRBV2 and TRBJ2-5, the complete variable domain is EPEVTQTPSHQVTQMGQEVILRCVPISNHLYFYWYRQILGQKVEFLVSFYNNEISEKSEIFDDQFSVERPDGSNFTLKIRSTKLEDSAMYFCASRGTRIETQYFGPGTRLLVL.